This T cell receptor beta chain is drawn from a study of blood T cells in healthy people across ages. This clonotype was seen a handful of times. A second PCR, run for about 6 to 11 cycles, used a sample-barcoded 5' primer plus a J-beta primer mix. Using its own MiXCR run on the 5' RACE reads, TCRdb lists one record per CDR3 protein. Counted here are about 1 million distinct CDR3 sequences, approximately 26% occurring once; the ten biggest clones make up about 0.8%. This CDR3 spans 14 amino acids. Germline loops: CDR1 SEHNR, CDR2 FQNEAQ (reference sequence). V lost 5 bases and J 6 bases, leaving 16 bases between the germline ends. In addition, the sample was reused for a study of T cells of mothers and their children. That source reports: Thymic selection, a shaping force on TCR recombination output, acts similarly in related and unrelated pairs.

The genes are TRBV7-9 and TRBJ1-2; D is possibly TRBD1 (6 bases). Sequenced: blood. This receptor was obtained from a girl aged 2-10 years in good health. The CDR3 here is CASSPSTGLNGYTF. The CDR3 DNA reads TGTGCCAGCAGCCCTTCCACAGGGCTGAATGGCTACACCTTC. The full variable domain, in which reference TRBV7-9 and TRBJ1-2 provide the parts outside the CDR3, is DTGVSQNPRHKITKRGQNVTFRCDPISEHNRLYWYRQTLGQGPEFLTYFQNEAQLEKSRLLSDRFSAERPKGSFSTLEIQRTEQGDSAMYLCASSPSTGLNGYTFGSGTRLTVV.